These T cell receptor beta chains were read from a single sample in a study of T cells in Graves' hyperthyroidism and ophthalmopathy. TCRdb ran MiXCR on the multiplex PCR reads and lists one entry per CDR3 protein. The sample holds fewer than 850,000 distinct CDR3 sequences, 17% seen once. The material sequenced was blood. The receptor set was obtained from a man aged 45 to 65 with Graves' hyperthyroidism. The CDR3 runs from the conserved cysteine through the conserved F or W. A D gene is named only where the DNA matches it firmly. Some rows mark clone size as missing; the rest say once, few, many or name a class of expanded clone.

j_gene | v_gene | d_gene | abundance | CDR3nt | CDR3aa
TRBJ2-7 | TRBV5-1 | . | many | TGCGCCAGCAGCTCCATTCTGGGGGACTACGAGCAGTACTTC | CASSSILGDYEQYF
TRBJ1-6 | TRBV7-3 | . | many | TGTGCCAGCAGCTTACAGGGGAGTTTGTCACCCCTCCACTTT | CASSLQGSLSPLHF
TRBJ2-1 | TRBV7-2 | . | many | TGTGCCAGCAGCTTAGCGGGAGTTGGGGATGAGCAGTTCTTC | CASSLAGVGDEQFF
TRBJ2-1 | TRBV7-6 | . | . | TGTGCCAGCAGCATTCGGTGGCAGACTATGTACAATGAGCAGTTCTTC | CASSIRWQTMYNEQFF
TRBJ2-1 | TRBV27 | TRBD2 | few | TGTGCCAGCAGTTTGACTAGCGGGAGTCTCCACAATGAGCAGTTCTTC | CASSLTSGSLHNEQFF
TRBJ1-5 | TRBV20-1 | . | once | TGCAGTGCTAGAGGGTTGGGGGGGAATCCGCCCCAGCATTTT | CSARGLGGNPPQHF
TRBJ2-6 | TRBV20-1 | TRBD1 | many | TGCAGTGCTACCGGGACAGGAATCACTGGGGCCAACGTCCTGACTTTC | CSATGTGITGANVLTF
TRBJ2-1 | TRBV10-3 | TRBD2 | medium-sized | TGTGCCATCAGTACTCTTTGGAAGCGGGAGTTGGGCAATGAGCAGTTCTTC | CAISTLWKRELGNEQFF
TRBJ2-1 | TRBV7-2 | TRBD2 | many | TGTGCCAGCATTCGGGGGAGGGCATCCTACAATGAGCAGTTCTTC | CASIRGRASYNEQFF
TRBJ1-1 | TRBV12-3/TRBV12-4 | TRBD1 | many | TGTGCCAGCTTGTTCTTTATGGGACAGAAGAACACTGAAGCTTTCTTT | CASLFFMGQKNTEAFF
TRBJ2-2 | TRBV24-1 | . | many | TGTGCCACCAGTGTGGGGAAGGCCGGGGAGCTGTTTTTT | CATSVGKAGELFF
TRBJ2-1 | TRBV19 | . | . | TGTGCCAGTAGTCATCGGGCGGAGCAGTTCTTC | CASSHRAEQFF
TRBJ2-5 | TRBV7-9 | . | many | TGTGCCAGCAGCTTAGTAGAGGACCACGATGGGACCCAGTACTTC | CASSLVEDHDGTQYF
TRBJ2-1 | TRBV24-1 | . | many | TGTGCCACCAGTGCCGGATTTTCGACTCGAGGTCGGGATGAGCAGTTCTTC | CATSAGFSTRGRDEQFF
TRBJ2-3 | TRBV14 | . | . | TGTGCCAGCAGCCACCCCGGGGAAAACACAGATACGCAGTATTTT | CASSHPGENTDTQYF
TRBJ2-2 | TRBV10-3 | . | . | TGTGCCATCAGTCTGAGGGACGCGAACACCGGGGAGCTGTTTTTT | CAISLRDANTGELFF
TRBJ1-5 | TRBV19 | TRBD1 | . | TGTGCCAGTAAAGACCTCGACAGGGTCAATCAGCCCCAGCATTTT | CASKDLDRVNQPQHF
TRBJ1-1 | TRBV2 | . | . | TGTGCCAGCAGCGGACAACAGAGCACTGAAGCTTTCTTT | CASSGQQSTEAFF
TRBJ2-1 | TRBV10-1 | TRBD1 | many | TGCGCCAGCAGTGACCGTATAGGACAGGGCTACAATGAGCAGTTCTTC | CASSDRIGQGYNEQFF
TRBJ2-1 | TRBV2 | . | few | TGTGCCACCCCTTCTGGGGGAATCAGCTCCTACAATGAGCAGTTCTTC | CATPSGGISSYNEQFF